This T cell receptor beta chain is from a study of T cell clonality in common variable immunodeficiency. Clones were read by immunoSEQ multiplex PCR, and TCRdb kept only the in-frame ones, dropping some. The counts give roughly 79,000 clones, none of them seen only once; about 0.8% is held by the top ten. This clone has a count of ten or more. One junction end disagrees with the germline gene, perhaps due to a read error. The CDR3 is cut off 3 residues early in the read; its end comes from the germline J gene. Germline V gene sequence: CDR1 LGHNA, CDR2 YNFKEQ. The CDR3 totals 15 residues. The clonotype originates from a person aged 18 to 75 in good health. Material: peripheral blood mononuclear cells. The chain employs TRBV4-2 and TRBJ2-7; unclear D gene. The CDR3 is CASSQDAYSSYEQYF. The part of the CDR3 DNA that was read is TGCGCCAGCAGCCAAGATGCCTACAGTTCATACGAG.